Judged by abundance, the clone carrying this T cell receptor beta chain is medium-sized. TCRdb re-called the PCR reads with MiXCR. The sample yields around 19,000 clones, about a sixth seen once. Ahead of thyroid surgery, no patient had received treatment of any kind. The source of the sample is a study of metastatic and nonmetastatic thyroid tumors. Whole-study context: Patients with malignant and benign thyroid disease provided blood and tumor or nodule tissue, whose repertoires were compared.

The CDR3 spans 16 residues. From germline, CDR1 is MNHEY and CDR2 SVGAGI. Between the trimmed V and J ends, which lost 2 bases and 4 bases, there was a span of 15 bases. The receptor was derived from a female donor with papillary thyroid cancer or a benign thyroid nodule (not recorded which). Some clones in this sample may be carry-over from other donors' samples. The chain couples TRBV6-5 to TRBJ1-3; D ambiguous. What was sequenced was tumor tissue. For the CDR3, the DNA is TGTGCCAGCAGTTACACCCTCAGGAGATCCGGAAACACCATATATTTT. Amino acids: CASSYTLRRSGNTIYF.